The clone carrying this TCR beta chain has ten or more counts. No antigen is known for it. The CDR3 has 15 amino acids. Germline lookup yields CDR1 SGHDT and CDR2 YYEEEE. J lost 0 bases, V lost 5 bases, and 4 bases had no gene match. The sample originates from a study of T-cell reconstitution after alpha-beta-depleted transplantation in children. Unique molecular identifiers were used to barcode this TCRbeta library. TCRdb reprocessed the PCR reads with MiXCR, giving one entry per CDR3 protein. The profile shows around 100,000 distinct CDR3 sequences, 10% to 13% of them singletons. The study, taken as a whole, reports: Several hundred expanded graft clones reportedly supplied alpha-beta T cells about two months after transplant. Once a year had passed after transplant, T-cell counts and diversity came mostly from newly produced T cells. There were some patients whose high TCRbeta diversity at day 60 came from surviving recipient T cells and thymic progenitors.

The rearrangement joins TRBV5-6 to TRBJ2-1, with 8 bases aligning to TRBD2. The sample in question was PBMCs, obtained before TCRalphabeta/CD19-depleted stem cell transplant. The TCR sequence derives from a boy aged 2 to 9 with acute lymphoblastic leukemia, due to receive a stem cell transplant. The CDR3 sequence is CASRLSGSSYNEQFF. Here the CDR3 DNA reads TGTGCCAGCAGATTAAGCGGGAGCTCCTACAATGAGCAGTTCTTC.